This T cell receptor (beta chain) was captured by sequencing in a study of blood T cell repertoires in COVID-19. Study-level information: Researchers got acute and convalescent COVID-19 samples from the United States, Italy and Spain. PBMCs, B-cell-depleted T cells, or T cells were the source of the cDNA or gDNA that made up the material.

TCRdb's table, derived via immunoSEQ multiplex PCR, lists solely in-frame clones and lacks some. The sample has some 50,000 clones, over 70% seen once. The length of the CDR3 is 15 residues. V was cut by 3 bases and J by 3 bases, with 14 bases left in between. Germline V gene data show CDR1 as KGHSH and CDR2 as LQKENI. The clonotype comes from a man aged 65-85 years with acute or convalescent COVID-19. The sequenced sample consisted of peripheral blood. This chain joins TRBV18 and TRBJ1-1, with a weak D call TRBD1 (5 bases). CDR3: CASSPFRGSDTEAFF. DNA for the CDR3: TGTGCCAGCTCACCCTTCCGGGGGTCGGACACTGAAGCTTTCTTT.